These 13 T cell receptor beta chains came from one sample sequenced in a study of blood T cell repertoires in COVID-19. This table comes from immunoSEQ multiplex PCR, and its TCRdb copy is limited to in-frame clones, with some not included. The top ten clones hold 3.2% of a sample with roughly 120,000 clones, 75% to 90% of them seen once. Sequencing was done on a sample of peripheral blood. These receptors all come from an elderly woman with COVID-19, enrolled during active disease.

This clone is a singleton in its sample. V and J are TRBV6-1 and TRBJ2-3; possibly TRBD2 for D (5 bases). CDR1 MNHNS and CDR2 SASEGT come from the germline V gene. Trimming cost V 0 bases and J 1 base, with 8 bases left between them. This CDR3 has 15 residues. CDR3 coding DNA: TGTGCCAGCAGTGAAGCGAGGGTGGGCACAGATACGCAGTATTTT. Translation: CASSEARVGTDTQYF.

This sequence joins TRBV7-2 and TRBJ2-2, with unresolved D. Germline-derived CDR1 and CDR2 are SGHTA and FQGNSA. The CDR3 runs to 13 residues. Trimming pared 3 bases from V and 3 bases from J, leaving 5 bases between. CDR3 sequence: CASSFRDTGELFF. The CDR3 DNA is TGTGCCAGCAGCTTTCGAGACACCGGGGAGCTGTTTTTT.

The CDR3 DNA reads TGTGCCAGCAGCCAAAGCGGTTCCTTTACGCAGTATTTT. It translates to CASSQSGSFTQYF. This chain uses TRBV7-2 with TRBJ2-3, with D possibly TRBD2 on 5 matching bases. Deletions cut 5 bases from V and 8 bases from J, with 14 bases between. This CDR3 is 13 amino acids long. Per the germline V gene, CDR1 is SGHTA and CDR2 is FQGNSA.

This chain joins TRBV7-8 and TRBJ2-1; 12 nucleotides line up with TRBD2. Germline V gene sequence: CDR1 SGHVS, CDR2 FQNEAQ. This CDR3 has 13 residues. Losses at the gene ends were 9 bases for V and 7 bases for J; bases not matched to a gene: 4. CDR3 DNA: TGTGCCAGTTCTAGCGGGAGGGCGAATGAGCAGTTCTTC. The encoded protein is CASSSGRANEQFF.

CDR3: CASSPSGTGGFGYTF. CDR3 nucleotides: TGCGCCAGCAGCCCGTCCGGGACAGGGGGATTTGGCTACACCTTC. The V gene is TRBV5-1, the J gene TRBJ1-2; TRBD1 agrees at 11 bases. The CDR3 has 15 residues. From germline, CDR1 is SGHRS and CDR2 YFSETQ. V shed 4 bases and J 7 bases; nucleotides not matched to a gene: 9.

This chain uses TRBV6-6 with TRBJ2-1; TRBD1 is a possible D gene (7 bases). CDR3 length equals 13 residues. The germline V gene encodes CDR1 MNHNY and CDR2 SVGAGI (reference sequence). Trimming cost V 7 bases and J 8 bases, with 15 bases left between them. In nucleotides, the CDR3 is TGTGCCAGCACGAACAGGGGAGGCCATGAGCAGTTCTTC. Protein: CASTNRGGHEQFF.

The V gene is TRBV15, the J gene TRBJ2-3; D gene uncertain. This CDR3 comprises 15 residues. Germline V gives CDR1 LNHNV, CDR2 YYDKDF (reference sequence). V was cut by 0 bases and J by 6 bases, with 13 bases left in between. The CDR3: CATSRDRTAPDTQYF. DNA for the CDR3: TGTGCCACCAGCAGAGATCGCACAGCCCCGGATACGCAGTATTTT.

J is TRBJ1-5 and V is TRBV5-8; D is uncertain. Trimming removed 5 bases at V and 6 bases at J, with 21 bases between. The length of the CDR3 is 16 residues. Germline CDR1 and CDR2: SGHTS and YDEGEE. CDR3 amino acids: CASSAHRGSGGQPQHF. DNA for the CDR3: TGTGCCAGCAGTGCCCACCGGGGAAGTGGCGGTCAGCCCCAGCATTTT.

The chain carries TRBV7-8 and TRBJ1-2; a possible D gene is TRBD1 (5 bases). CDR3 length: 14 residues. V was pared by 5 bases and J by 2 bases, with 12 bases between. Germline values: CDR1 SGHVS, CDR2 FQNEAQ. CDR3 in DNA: TGTGCCAGCAGCACCTTCCAGGGAAACTATGGCTACACCTTC. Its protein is CASSTFQGNYGYTF.

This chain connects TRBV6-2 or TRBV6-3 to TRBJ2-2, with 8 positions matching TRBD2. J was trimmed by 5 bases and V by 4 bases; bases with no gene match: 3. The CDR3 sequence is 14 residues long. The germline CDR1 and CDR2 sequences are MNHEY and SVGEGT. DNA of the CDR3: TGTGCCAGCAGTTTTAGCGGGACTACCGGGGAGCTGTTTTTT. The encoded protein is CASSFSGTTGELFF.

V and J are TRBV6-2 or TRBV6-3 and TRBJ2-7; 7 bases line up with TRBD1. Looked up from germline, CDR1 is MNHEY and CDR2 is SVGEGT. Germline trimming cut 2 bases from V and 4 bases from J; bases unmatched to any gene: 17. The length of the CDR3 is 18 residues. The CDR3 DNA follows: TGTGCCAGCAGTTACACCCTCCTGATGGGACAGTCCCGGTACGAGCAGTACTTC. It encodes CASSYTLLMGQSRYEQYF.

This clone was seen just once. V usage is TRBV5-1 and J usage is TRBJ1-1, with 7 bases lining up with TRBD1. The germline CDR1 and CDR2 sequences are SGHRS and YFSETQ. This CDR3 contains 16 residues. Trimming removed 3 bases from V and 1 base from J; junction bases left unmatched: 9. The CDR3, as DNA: TGCGCCAGCAGCTATCAGCCGACAGGGACGAACACTGAAGCTTTCTTT. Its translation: CASSYQPTGTNTEAFF.

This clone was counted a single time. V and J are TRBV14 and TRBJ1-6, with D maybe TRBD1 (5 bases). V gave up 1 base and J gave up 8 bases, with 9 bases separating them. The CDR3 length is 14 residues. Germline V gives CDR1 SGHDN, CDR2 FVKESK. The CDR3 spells CASSQGGTHSPLHF. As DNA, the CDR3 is TGTGCCAGCAGCCAAGGGGGGACTCATTCACCCCTCCACTTT.